This note documents a single TCR beta chain sequence. The table lists this clone with a few counts. Its antigen is currently not known. Nothing much larger sits one base from this clone, and base qualities are not available. Separate from the roughly 650-subject first cohort, the validation cohort of about 130 subjects was the group to which the donors belonged. These data originate in a study of cytomegalovirus exposure and HLA in healthy donors (dated 2017 in TCRdb). Background for the entire study: According to a later analysis, the 120 or so validation repertoires were produced on the same platform as the 666 repertoires of the first cohort. A separate validation cohort of roughly 130 different subjects was used in addition to the roughly 620-subject first cohort. The aim of the study was to test whether cataloging public T cell receptors could identify signatures of past pathogen exposure. The study combined high-throughput TCR immunosequencing, statistical association of individual TCRs with disease status, and machine learning to predict cytomegalovirus infection status.

Study-wide findings and limitations: The study listed approximately 150 TCR beta chains as associated with cytomegalovirus. In both the original and validation cohorts, the classifier was reported to diagnose cytomegalovirus status with high specificity and sensitivity. According to the authors, the approach could potentially be generalized to other disease states and immunological phenotypes. A few of the identified cytomegalovirus-associated TCR beta chains were confirmed in vitro to be specific for cytomegalovirus antigens. A later analysis had no HLA typing for the validation cohort, so co-occurrence there was scored across all 110 or so repertoires. In a later analysis, TCRs clustered in the first cohort were found to also tend to co-occur in the 110 or so validation repertoires, with about 94% of cluster scores above 0. Most TCR sequences were observed very rarely across donors, whereas some public TCRs were present in many individuals.

The junction shows trimming of 6 bases on V and 5 bases on J, plus 13 bases between the germline ends. CDR1 and CDR2 are drawn from the germline V gene: MDHEN, SYDVKM. The CDR3 holds 13 amino acids from the cysteine to the phenylalanine. The kept DNA is CDR3 alone, 39 bases in frame from the first base. Preparation of the library involved the immunoSEQ multiplex PCR assay. Concerning the study's data processing: To diagnose cytomegalovirus status from the catalog of TCR beta chain sequences, a statistical classification framework was built. Imported from immuneACCESS, the table was reduced by TCRdb to in-frame sequences with V and J called. These copies leave out some clones; in studies compared against another copy, an unresolved V gene accounts for under half, and the cause of the remainder is not known. V and J calls and clone size are given by that table; D and trimming were obtained from the DNA. A total of more than 110,000 clones appear in this sample, approximately 86% of them only once. Jointly, the top ten make up over 6.5% of the sample.

Sequencing was performed on PBMCs. Recombination connected TRBV28 to TRBJ1-1, with the D segment identity uncertain. This TCR was sampled from a young woman in good health and CMV-seropositive. The DNA is TGTGCCAGCAGCCCGGAAGGAGGGACTGAAGCTTTCTTT. Translated, this gives CASSPEGGTEAFF.